The entry below describes one TCR beta chain. This entry comes from a study of blood T cell repertoires in COVID-19. Whole-study context: Samples of COVID-19 (acute and convalescent) were obtained from the United States, Italy and Spain. T cells, B-cell-depleted T cells, or PBMCs supplied cDNA or gDNA.

As originally analysed: It was from reference gene primer amplification that nucleated cell counts were estimated. Clones were sequenced by immunoSEQ multiplex PCR, and TCRdb holds only the in-frame ones, with some missing. V, J and clone size derive from that table, while D and trimming were established from the DNA sequence. The table includes 200,000 to 250,000 clones, under 85% detected once. Germline V gives CDR1 SGDLS, CDR2 YYNGEE. Trimming pared 5 bases from V and 2 bases from J, leaving 10 bases between. The CDR3 consists of 13 residues. This clonotype was obtained from a woman aged 40-49 years with active or convalescent COVID-19. The chain carries TRBV9 and TRBJ2-5; the D gene is possibly TRBD1 (6 bases). The sequenced sample consisted of peripheral blood. The CDR3 DNA reads TGTGCCAGCAGTACAGGGCGACAAGAGACCCAGTACTTC. This codes for CASSTGRQETQYF.